A single sample is the source of the 2 T cell receptor beta chains below, sequenced in a study of OX40 agonist ivuxolimab in advanced cancers. This table comes from immunoSEQ multiplex PCR, and its TCRdb copy is limited to in-frame clones, with some not included. This sample has about 13,000 clones, with over 75% found just once. The specimen comprised CD4+ or CD8+ T cells sorted from blood, sampled in a trial of the OX40 agonist ivuxolimab. The receptors were sampled from an adult with an advanced solid tumor such as melanoma, head and neck, liver or kidney cancer.

The chain carries TRBV15 and TRBJ2-2, with 8 nucleotides matching TRBD1. CDR3 length equals 15 residues. The germline gives CDR1 LNHNV, CDR2 YYDKDF (reference sequence). V was clipped by 3 bases and J by 3 bases; unmatched bases: 3. CDR3 sequence: CATSRATGDTGELFF. The CDR3 region has the DNA TGTGCCACCAGCAGGGCGACAGGGGACACCGGGGAGCTGTTTTTT.

This chain uses TRBV11-3 with TRBJ2-3; D remains unclear. This CDR3 is built from 13 residues. Germline V gene data show CDR1 as SGHNT and CDR2 as YENEEA. Trimming left V 4 bases short and J 5 bases short, with 10 bases between. As DNA, the CDR3 is TGTGCCAGCAGCTCGTACAAGGGAGATACGCAGTATTTT. It encodes CASSSYKGDTQYF.